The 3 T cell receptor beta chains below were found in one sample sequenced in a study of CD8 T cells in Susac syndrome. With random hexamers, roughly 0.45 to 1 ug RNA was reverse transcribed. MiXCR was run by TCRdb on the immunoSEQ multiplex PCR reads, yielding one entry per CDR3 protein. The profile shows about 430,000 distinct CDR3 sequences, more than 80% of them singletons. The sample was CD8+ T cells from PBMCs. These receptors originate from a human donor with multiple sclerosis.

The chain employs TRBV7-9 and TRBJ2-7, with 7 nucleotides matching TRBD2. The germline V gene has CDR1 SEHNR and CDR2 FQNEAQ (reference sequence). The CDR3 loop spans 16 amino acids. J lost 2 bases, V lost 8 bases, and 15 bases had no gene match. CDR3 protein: CASVTSAASYTYEQYF. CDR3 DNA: TGTGCCAGCGTTACTAGCGCCGCGTCCTACACCTACGAGCAGTACTTC. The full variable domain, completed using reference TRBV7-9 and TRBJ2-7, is DTGVSQNPRHKITKRGQNVTFRCDPISEHNRLYWYRQTLGQGPEFLTYFQNEAQLEKSRLLSDRFSAERPKGSFSTLEIQRTEQGDSAMYLCASVTSAASYTYEQYFGPGTRLTVT.

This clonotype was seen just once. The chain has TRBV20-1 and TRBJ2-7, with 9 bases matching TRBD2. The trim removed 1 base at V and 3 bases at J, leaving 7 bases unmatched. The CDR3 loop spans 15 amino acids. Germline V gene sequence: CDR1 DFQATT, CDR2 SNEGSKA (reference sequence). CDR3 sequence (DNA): TGCAGTGCTAGAGCCGAGCGGGAGGCCAACTACGAGCAGTACTTC. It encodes CSARAEREANYEQYF.

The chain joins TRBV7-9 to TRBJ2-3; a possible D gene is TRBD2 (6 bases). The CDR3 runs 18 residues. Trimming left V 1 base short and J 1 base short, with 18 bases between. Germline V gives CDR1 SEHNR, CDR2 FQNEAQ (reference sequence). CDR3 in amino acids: CASSLVQEGGFGTDTQYF. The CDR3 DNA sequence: TGTGCCAGCAGCTTAGTGCAGGAGGGAGGTTTCGGCACAGATACGCAGTATTTT.